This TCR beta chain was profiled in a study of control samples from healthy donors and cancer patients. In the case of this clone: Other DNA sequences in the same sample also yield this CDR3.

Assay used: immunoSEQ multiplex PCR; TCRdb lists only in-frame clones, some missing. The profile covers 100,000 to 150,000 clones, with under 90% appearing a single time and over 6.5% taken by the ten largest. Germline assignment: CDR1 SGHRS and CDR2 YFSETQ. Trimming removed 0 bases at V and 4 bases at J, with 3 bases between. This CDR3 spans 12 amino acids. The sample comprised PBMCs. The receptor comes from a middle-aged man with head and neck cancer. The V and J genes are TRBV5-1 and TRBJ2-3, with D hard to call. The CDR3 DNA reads TGCGCCAGCAGCTTGGTCCCAGATACGCAGTATTTT. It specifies CASSLVPDTQYF.